Listed below are T cell receptor beta chains from one sample, sequenced in a study of blood T cells in healthy people across ages. One entry per CDR3 protein results from TCRdb running MiXCR on the 5' RACE reads. The sample consists of 800,000 to 950,000 distinct CDR3 sequences, under 35% of them appearing once. The same sample was also studied in work on T cells of mothers and their children.

Sequenced: blood. Receptors originate from a woman between 40 and 55 years old in good health. Each CDR3 is given with its conserved first and last residue. The order of the fields is CDR3 protein, CDR3 DNA, V gene, D gene, J gene, clone size. The D gene is left open where the match is weak. Where a row states a size, it is once, few, many or the class of an expanded clone; other rows omit it.

CSARAGQKVVTGELFF TGCAGTGCTAGAGCGGGACAGAAAGTTGTTACCGGGGAGCTGTTTTTT TRBV20-1 TRBD1 TRBJ2-2 -
CANSPSGGTPETQYF TGTGCCAACAGCCCTAGCGGGGGGACCCCAGAGACCCAGTACTTC TRBV7-9 TRBD2 TRBJ2-5 once
CSAAGGPEEQFF TGCAGTGCCGCGGGGGGGCCTGAAGAGCAGTTCTTC TRBV20-1 TRBD2 TRBJ2-1 few
CASDRLPPSLYNEQFF TGTGCCAGCGATAGACTCCCACCATCCCTCTACAATGAGCAGTTCTTC TRBV6-1 - TRBJ2-1 few
CASSPDSLGYNEQFF TGTGCCAGCAGTCCGGACAGTTTGGGCTACAATGAGCAGTTCTTC TRBV28 - TRBJ2-1 few
CASSYGSTYLHEQYF TGTGCCAGCAGTTACGGGTCTACTTACCTCCACGAGCAGTACTTC TRBV6-5 - TRBJ2-7 -
CSVVGGGTSNTGELFF TGCAGCGTTGTTGGCGGGGGGACCTCGAACACCGGGGAGCTGTTTTTT TRBV29-1 TRBD2 TRBJ2-2 few
CATSRDPGNSPLHF TGTGCCACCAGCAGAGATCCGGGAAATTCACCCCTCCACTTT TRBV15 - TRBJ1-6 few
CASSEQGTEAFF TGTGCCAGCAGTGAGCAGGGGACTGAAGCTTTCTTT TRBV28 - TRBJ1-1 -
CASHGQGGYNEQYF TGTGCCAGCCATGGACAGGGGGGCTATAACGAGCAGTACTTC TRBV27 TRBD1 TRBJ2-7 -
CASSQDRVSDYGYTF TGCGCCAGCAGCCAAGATCGGGTGTCGGACTATGGCTACACCTTC TRBV4-3 - TRBJ1-2 many
CSARDLRQLAGDQGQFF TGCAGTGCTAGAGACCTACGACAACTAGCGGGGGACCAGGGGCAGTTCTTC TRBV20-1 TRBD2 TRBJ2-1 -
CASSYSVGTDTQYF TGTGCCAGCAGTTACTCGGTGGGCACAGATACGCAGTATTTT TRBV6-6 - TRBJ2-3 -
CASSLSIAGTEAFF TGTGCCAGCAGTTTATCGATTGCGGGCACTGAAGCTTTCTTT TRBV27 - TRBJ1-1 -
CASSSQVVAVSRETQYF TGTGCCAGCAGCTCCCAGGTGGTAGCGGTGTCTCGAGAGACCCAGTACTTC TRBV7-2 - TRBJ2-5 many
CASSYKASGNNEQFF TGTGCCAGCAGTTATAAGGCTAGCGGAAACAATGAGCAGTTCTTC TRBV6-6 TRBD2 TRBJ2-1 few
CASSHTASSYEQYF TGTGCCAGCAGTCATACGGCCAGCTCCTACGAGCAGTACTTC TRBV27 - TRBJ2-7 -
CASSRLYVLGLAGGPMHEQFF TGTGCCAGCAGCCGCCTATACGTACTGGGACTAGCGGGGGGGCCGATGCATGAGCAGTTCTTC TRBV7-2 TRBD2 TRBJ2-1 many
CTRGDTEAFF TGCACCCGAGGGGACACTGAAGCTTTCTTT TRBV20-1 - TRBJ1-1 -
CASSPLAGAIYNEQFF TGTGCCAGCAGCCCACTAGCGGGGGCTATCTACAATGAGCAGTTCTTC TRBV7-2 TRBD2 TRBJ2-1 -
CASSYSTGGGQPQHF TGTGCCAGCAGTTACTCCACAGGGGGGGGACAGCCCCAGCATTTT TRBV6-2/TRBV6-3 TRBD1 TRBJ1-5 -
CASSPEGTATYEQYF TGTGCCAGCTCACCCGAAGGGACAGCCACCTACGAGCAGTACTTC TRBV18 TRBD1 TRBJ2-7 many
CASSPAGTTDTQYF TGTGCCAGCAGCCCAGCGGGGACCACAGATACGCAGTATTTT TRBV7-9 TRBD2 TRBJ2-3 few
CASSIAGRETQYF TGTGCCAGCAGTATAGCCGGGAGGGAGACCCAGTACTTC TRBV27 TRBD2 TRBJ2-5 many
CASSRESRNEKLFF TGTGCCAGCAGTCGGGAATCTAGAAACGAAAAACTGTTTTTT TRBV7-2 - TRBJ1-4 -
CASSQDFPAGATDTQYF TGCGCCAGCAGCCAAGATTTTCCAGCGGGGGCCACAGATACGCAGTATTTT TRBV4-1 TRBD2 TRBJ2-3 -
CAISAELDNEQFF TGTGCCATCAGTGCGGAACTAGACAATGAGCAGTTCTTC TRBV10-3 - TRBJ2-1 few
CASSLYSGQANSPLHF TGTGCCAGCAGCTTGTACTCGGGACAGGCAAATTCACCCCTCCACTTT TRBV5-5 TRBD1 TRBJ1-6 -
CASSWTSEGTQYF TGTGCCAGCAGTTGGACTAGCGAGGGGACCCAGTACTTC TRBV2 TRBD2 TRBJ2-5 many
CSVRGLPSTDTQYF TGCAGCGTCCGAGGGTTGCCGAGCACAGATACGCAGTATTTT TRBV29-1 - TRBJ2-3 few
CASSLDTPEDEQYF TGTGCCAGCAGCTTAGACACGCCCGAAGACGAGCAGTACTTC TRBV6-5 - TRBJ2-7 many
CSVEGARAYEQYF TGCAGCGTTGAAGGGGCAAGGGCGTACGAGCAGTACTTC TRBV29-1 - TRBJ2-7 many
CSVSGTGGNEQFF TGCAGCGTATCCGGGACGGGGGGCAATGAGCAGTTCTTC TRBV29-1 TRBD2 TRBJ2-1 -
CRATIPYNEQFF TGCAGGGCCACCATCCCCTACAATGAGCAGTTCTTC TRBV20-1 - TRBJ2-1 -
CASSYSPLTYGYTF TGTGCCAGCAGTTACTCCCCGCTGACCTATGGCTACACCTTC TRBV6-5 - TRBJ1-2 -
CASSSPRATQETQYF TGCGCCAGCAGCTCTCCGCGGGCGACACAAGAGACCCAGTACTTC TRBV5-1 - TRBJ2-5 many
CASSSLGAQGAETQYF TGTGCCAGCAGCTCGTTGGGGGCTCAGGGTGCGGAGACCCAGTACTTC TRBV13 - TRBJ2-5 -
CASSFSTQAFF TGTGCCAGCAGTTTTAGCACTCAAGCTTTCTTT TRBV12-3/TRBV12-4 - TRBJ1-1 -
CASSLSDGGTEAFF TGTGCCAGCAGTTTGAGTGACGGGGGCACTGAAGCTTTCTTT TRBV12-3/TRBV12-4 - TRBJ1-1 few
CASSSPGGVFGTQYF TGTGCCAGCAGTTCCCCAGGAGGGGTGTTTGGTACGCAGTATTTT TRBV28 - TRBJ2-3 few
CASSQWPPGTHQETQYF TGTGCCAGCAGCCAGTGGCCCCCCGGGACACACCAAGAGACCCAGTACTTC TRBV3-1 - TRBJ2-5 -
CSVVLPVLTVNEQFF TGCAGCGTAGTTCTTCCAGTTTTGACAGTCAATGAGCAGTTCTTC TRBV29-1 - TRBJ2-1 many
CTSSPIGRSGNHEQYF TGTACCAGCAGTCCCATCGGGCGTAGCGGGAACCACGAGCAGTACTTC TRBV27 TRBD2 TRBJ2-7 -
CASSLAFMGARQFF TGTGCCAGCAGCTTAGCGTTTATGGGGGCTCGGCAGTTCTTC TRBV11-1 - TRBJ2-1 many
CASSNAGAEQYF TGTGCCAGCAGCAATGCAGGGGCCGAGCAGTACTTC TRBV7-2 - TRBJ2-7 many
CASSQGLGMQETQYF TGCGCCAGCAGCCAAGGTTTGGGGATGCAAGAGACCCAGTACTTC TRBV4-3 - TRBJ2-5 -
CASSLEGGREGVSEQYF TGTGCCAGCAGCTTAGAGGGCGGCAGGGAAGGGGTTAGCGAGCAGTACTTC TRBV7-2 - TRBJ2-7 many
CASSYSMGASGLYEQYF TGTGCCAGCAGTTACTCGATGGGCGCTAGCGGGCTCTACGAGCAGTACTTC TRBV6-6 TRBD2 TRBJ2-7 many
CASTGQGNGKLFF TGTGCCAGCACGGGACAGGGGAATGGAAAACTGTTTTTT TRBV2 TRBD1 TRBJ1-4 -